Listed below are T cell receptor beta chains from one sample, sequenced in a study of regulatory and conventional T cells in RAG deficiency. Measured with immunoSEQ multiplex PCR; TCRdb has only the in-frame clones, and not every one. The sample records over 45,000 clones, more than 80% being singletons. This same sample was also part of a study on regulatory T cells.

The sequenced material came from CD4+ effector T cells sorted from blood. Receptors were obtained from a human donor in good health. Both conserved end residues are part of each CDR3.

>TRBV27|TRBJ1-2|14
CASSLGRGRAGYTF
>TRBV5-6|TRBJ2-3|11
CASSSTDTQYF
>TRBV6-5|TRBJ1-5|14
CASSYRHSGQPQHF
>TRBV4-1|TRBJ1-5|15
CASSQGESSNQPQHF
>TRBV19|TRBJ2-4|17
CASSLRTGGTAKNIQYF
>TRBV28|TRBJ1-2|16
CASSPSLDRFVYGYTF
>TRBV7-2|TRBJ1-5|14
CASSADSSNQPQHF
>TRBV6-5|TRBJ2-1|12
CASSELRYEQFF
>TRBV6-1|TRBJ2-3|15
CASRPFRVAGDTQYF
>TRBV5-1|TRBJ2-4|18
CASTLTGATRGAKNIQYF
>TRBV18|TRBJ1-6|15
CASSPPGEWSSPLHF
>TRBV14|TRBJ2-3|15
CASSQVQGSTDTQYF
>TRBV6-1|TRBJ1-5|13
CASSSKHDTPQHF
>TRBV5-4|TRBJ2-3|15
CASSLSTGTGDTQYF
>TRBV7-7|TRBJ2-6|18
CASSSSAKPQSRANVLTF
>TRBV6-6|TRBJ1-1|15
CASSYLTGGGTEAFF
>TRBV19|TRBJ2-1|18
CASSNRAPSTLSYNEQFF
>TRBV4-1|TRBJ1-5|16
CASSQESVYSNQPQHF
>TRBV27|TRBJ2-7|12
CASSYRVGEQYF
>TRBV5-6|TRBJ2-6|14
CASSWGDGANVLTF
>TRBV7-9|TRBJ2-2|16
CASSPTRAQNTGELFF
>TRBV5-1|TRBJ2-7|15
CASSLVPSVENEQYF
>TRBV19|TRBJ1-6|15
CASSAGSSRDSPLHF
>TRBV5-5|TRBJ2-3|16
CASSLVGGRATDTQYF
>TRBV2|TRBJ2-3|15
CASSVRETSTDTQYF
>TRBV19|TRBJ2-1|19
CASSIEGGDRAGAYNEQFF
>TRBV27|TRBJ1-5|14
CASSLAGVLEPQHF
>TRBV11-2|TRBJ1-5|14
CASSLNRGNQPQHF
>TRBV29-1|TRBJ2-1|15
CSVIPLATTHNEQFF
>TRBV5-1|TRBJ2-5|17
CASSLGVRGGPQETQYF
>TRBV30|TRBJ1-5|13
CAWSNGGGQPQHF
>TRBV29-1|TRBJ1-1|13
CSGARSRNTEAFF
>TRBV5-1|TRBJ2-7|16
CASSLAPSGDYYEQYF
>TRBV14|TRBJ2-5|16
CASSLLLSSGQETQYF
>TRBV5-1|TRBJ1-1|12
CASGRTNTEAFF
>TRBV18|TRBJ1-2|19
CASSPTYVGQGSYIYGYTF
>TRBV5-6|TRBJ2-1|15
CASSLLDRSYNEQFF
>TRBV5-1|TRBJ1-1|17
CASSLGRSVRSGNEAFF
>TRBV5-6|TRBJ2-1|16
CASSSRRPSSYNEQFF
>TRBV2|TRBJ2-7|16
CASSQPLDRDSYEQYF
>TRBV6-5|TRBJ2-7|13
CASSHRQGDEQYF
>TRBV7-9|TRBJ1-1|13
CASSLEQNTEAFF
>TRBV2|TRBJ1-4|15
CASRSATTRNEKLFF
>TRBV18|TRBJ1-4|15
CASSPLGQGSEKLFF
>TRBV6-4|TRBJ1-2|13
CASSEGTGYGYTF
>TRBV19|TRBJ2-2|15
CASSGLAVYTGELFF
>TRBV29-1|TRBJ1-2|12
CSVEQGAGGYTF
>TRBV6-5|TRBJ2-1|15
CASSYRLAGGYEQFF
>TRBV11-3|TRBJ1-1|13
CASSLARASEAFF
>TRBV14|TRBJ2-1|15
CASSHHGDNNNEQFF
>TRBV19|TRBJ1-1|14
CASSIGDRAVGAFF
>TRBV19|TRBJ1-5|14
CASSIDQRFQPQHF